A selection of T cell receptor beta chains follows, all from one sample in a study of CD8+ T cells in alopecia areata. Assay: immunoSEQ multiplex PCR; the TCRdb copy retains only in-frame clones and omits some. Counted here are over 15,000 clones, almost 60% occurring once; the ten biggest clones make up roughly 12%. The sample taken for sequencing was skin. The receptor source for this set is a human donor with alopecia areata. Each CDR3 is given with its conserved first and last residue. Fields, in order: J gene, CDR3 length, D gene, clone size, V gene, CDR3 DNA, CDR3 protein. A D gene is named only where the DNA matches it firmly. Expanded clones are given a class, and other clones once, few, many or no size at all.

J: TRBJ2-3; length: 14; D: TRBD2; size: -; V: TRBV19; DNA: TGTGCCACTAAAGGACTAGCGGATGCAGATACGCAGTATTTT; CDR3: CATKGLADADTQYF
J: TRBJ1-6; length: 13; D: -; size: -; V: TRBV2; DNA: TGTGCCAGCATGGCCAGTATAGGGTCACCCCTCCACTTT; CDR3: CASMASIGSPLHF
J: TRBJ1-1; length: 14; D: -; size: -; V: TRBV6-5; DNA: TGTGCCAGCAGTCCTTCGTCGACAAACACTGAAGCTTTCTTT; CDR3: CASSPSSTNTEAFF
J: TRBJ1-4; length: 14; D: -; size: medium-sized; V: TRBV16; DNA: TGTGCCAGCAGCCCGGAGGGGGTACTAGGAAAACTGTTTTTT; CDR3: CASSPEGVLGKLFF
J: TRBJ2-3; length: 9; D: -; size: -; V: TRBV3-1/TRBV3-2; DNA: TGTTCCCAAGGTGATACGCAGTATTTT; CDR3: CSQGDTQYF
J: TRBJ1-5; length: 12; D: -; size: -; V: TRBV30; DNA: TGTGCCTGGAGGGAACAGGTAGGGCCCCAGCATTTT; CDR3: CAWREQVGPQHF
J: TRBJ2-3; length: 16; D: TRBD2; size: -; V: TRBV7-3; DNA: TGTGCCAGCAGCTTACTCCCGACTAGCCTTGGAGATACGCAGTATTTT; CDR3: CASSLLPTSLGDTQYF
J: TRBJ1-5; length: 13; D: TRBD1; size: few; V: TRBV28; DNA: TGTGCCAGCAGAGGACAGGGTTATCAGCCCCAGCATTTT; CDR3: CASRGQGYQPQHF
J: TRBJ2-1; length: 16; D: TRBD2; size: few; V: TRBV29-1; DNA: TGCAGCGTTGACCCCGCTAGCGGGAGCTCCTACAATGAGCAGTTCTTC; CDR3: CSVDPASGSSYNEQFF
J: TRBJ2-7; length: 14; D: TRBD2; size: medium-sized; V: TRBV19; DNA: TGTGCCAGTAGTACCCTAGGGACTAACTACGAGCAGTACTTC; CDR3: CASSTLGTNYEQYF
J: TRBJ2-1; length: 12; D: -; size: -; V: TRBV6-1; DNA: TGTGCCAGCTCCCTAGGGCGTGTTGAGCAGTTCTTC; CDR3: CASSLGRVEQFF
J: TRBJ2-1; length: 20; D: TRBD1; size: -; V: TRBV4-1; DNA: TGCGCCAGCAGCCAAGATACGGGACAGGGAACCGTTTACTCCTACAATGAGCAGTTCTTC; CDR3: CASSQDTGQGTVYSYNEQFF
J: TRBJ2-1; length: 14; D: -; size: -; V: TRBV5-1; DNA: TGCGCCAGCAGGAACACAATGGGATACGATGAGCAGTTCTTC; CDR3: CASRNTMGYDEQFF
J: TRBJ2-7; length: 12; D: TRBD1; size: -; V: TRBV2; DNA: TGTGCCAGCAGCATAAACAGGGGCGAGCAGTACTTC; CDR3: CASSINRGEQYF
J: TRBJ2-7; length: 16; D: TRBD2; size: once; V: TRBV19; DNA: TGTGCCAGTAGTCCTCAGCACGGGGGGGGATCCTACGAGCAGTACTTC; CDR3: CASSPQHGGGSYEQYF
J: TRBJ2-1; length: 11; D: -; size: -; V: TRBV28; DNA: TGTGCCAGCACAGATACCAATGAGCAGTTCTTC; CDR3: CASTDTNEQFF
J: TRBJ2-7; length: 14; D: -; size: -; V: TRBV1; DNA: TGCACCAGCAGCCAAGATCTTGGGCCCCGGGAGCAGTACTTC; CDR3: CTSSQDLGPREQYF
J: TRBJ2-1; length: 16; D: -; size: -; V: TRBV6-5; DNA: TGTGCCAGCAGTTACTCCTTCGGGAGTGGGTACAATGAGCAGTTCTTC; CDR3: CASSYSFGSGYNEQFF
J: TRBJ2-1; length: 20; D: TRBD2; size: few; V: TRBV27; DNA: TGTGCCAGCAGTTCCTACCGCCCCAATGGACTAGCGAATACCTACAATGAGCAGTTCTTC; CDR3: CASSSYRPNGLANTYNEQFF
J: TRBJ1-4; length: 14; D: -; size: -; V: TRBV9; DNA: TGTGCCAGCAGCAAACAGGGCCTAAATGAAAAACTGTTTTTT; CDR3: CASSKQGLNEKLFF
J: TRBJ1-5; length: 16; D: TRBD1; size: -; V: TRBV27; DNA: TGTGCCAGCAGTATAAGACAGGGGCAACCCTATCAGCCCCAGCATTTT; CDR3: CASSIRQGQPYQPQHF
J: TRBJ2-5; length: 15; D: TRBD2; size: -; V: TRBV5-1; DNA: TGCGCCAGCAGTCGGACTAGCGGGAGAGGAGAGACCCAGTACTTC; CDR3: CASSRTSGRGETQYF